This T cell receptor (beta chain) was sequenced for a study of OX40 agonist ivuxolimab in advanced cancers. At the level of the study: Cohort: 80% to 85% men, mean age 60, aged roughly 23 to 79. Allowance was made for prior anti-PD-1, anti-PD-L1 or anti-CTLA-4 therapy, and about 40% had some. Partial responses were achieved by three patients: one hepatocellular carcinoma, two cutaneous melanoma.

Study observations and caveats: In CD8+ T cells, expanded clones were on average more numerous than in CD4+.

About this clone itself: As yet, its antigen is unknown.

Clones were read by immunoSEQ multiplex PCR, and TCRdb kept only the in-frame ones, dropping some. The sample lists about 48,000 clones; nearly 85% were seen once. Per the germline V gene, CDR1 is SGHNT and CDR2 is YYREEE (reference sequence). Trimming at V came to 2 bases and at J to 2 bases, leaving 3 bases not matched to a gene. This CDR3 is 16 amino acids long. The clonotype was recovered from an adult with an advanced solid tumor such as melanoma, head and neck, liver or kidney cancer. The chain recombines TRBV5-4 with TRBJ2-5; 13 bases map to TRBD2. Sequences were derived from CD4+ or CD8+ T cells sorted from blood, sampled in a trial of the OX40 agonist ivuxolimab. CDR3 bases: TGTGCCAGCAGCTTCCGGACTAGCGGGGGACAAGAGACCCAGTACTTC. Its protein is CASSFRTSGGQETQYF.